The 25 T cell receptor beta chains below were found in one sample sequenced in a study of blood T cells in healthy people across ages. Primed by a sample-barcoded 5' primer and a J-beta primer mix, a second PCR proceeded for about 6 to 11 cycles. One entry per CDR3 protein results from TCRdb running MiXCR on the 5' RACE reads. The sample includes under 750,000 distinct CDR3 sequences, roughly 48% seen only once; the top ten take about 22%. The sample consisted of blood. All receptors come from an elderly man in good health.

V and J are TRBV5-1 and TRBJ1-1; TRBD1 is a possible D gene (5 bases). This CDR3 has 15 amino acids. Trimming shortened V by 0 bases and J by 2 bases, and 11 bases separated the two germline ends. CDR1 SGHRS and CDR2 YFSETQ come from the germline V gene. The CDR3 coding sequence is TGCGCCAGCAGCTTGGTGTTGGGGGGAAACACTGAAGCTTTCTTT. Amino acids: CASSLVLGGNTEAFF.

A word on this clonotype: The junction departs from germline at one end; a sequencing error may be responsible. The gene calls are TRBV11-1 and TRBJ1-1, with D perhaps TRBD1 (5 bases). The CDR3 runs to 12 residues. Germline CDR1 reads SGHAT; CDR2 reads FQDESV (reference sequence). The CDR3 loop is CACSSQDTEAFF. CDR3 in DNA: TGTGCCTGCAGCTCACAGGACACTGAAGCTTTCTTT.

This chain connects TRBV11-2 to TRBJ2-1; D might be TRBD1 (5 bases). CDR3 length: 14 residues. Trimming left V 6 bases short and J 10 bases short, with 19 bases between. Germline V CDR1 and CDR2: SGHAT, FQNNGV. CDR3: CASSKIKGQGEQFF. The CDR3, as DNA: TGTGCCAGCAGTAAAATAAAGGGGCAGGGCGAGCAGTTCTTC.

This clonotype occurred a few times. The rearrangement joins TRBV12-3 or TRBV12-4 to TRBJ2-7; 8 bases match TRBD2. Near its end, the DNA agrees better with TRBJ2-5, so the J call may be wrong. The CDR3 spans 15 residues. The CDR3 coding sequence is TGTGCCAGCAGAACTAACCGGGGGGGCCAAGAGACCCAGTACTTC. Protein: CASRTNRGGQETQYF.

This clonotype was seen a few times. The CDR3 reads CSVLGGNTEAFF. CDR3 DNA: TGCAGCGTTTTAGGAGGGAACACTGAAGCTTTCTTT. The chain couples TRBV29-1 to TRBJ1-1; D is uncertain. CDR1 SQVTM and CDR2 ANQGSEA come from the germline V gene. Trimming cost V 5 bases and J 1 base, with 8 bases left between them. The CDR3 has 12 amino acids.

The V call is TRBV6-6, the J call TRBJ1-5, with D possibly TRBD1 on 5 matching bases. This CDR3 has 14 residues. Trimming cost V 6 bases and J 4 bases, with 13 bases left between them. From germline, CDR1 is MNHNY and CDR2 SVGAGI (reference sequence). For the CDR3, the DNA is TGTGCCAGCAGAACAGGACGTCTGAATCAGCCCCAGCATTTT. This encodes CASRTGRLNQPQHF.

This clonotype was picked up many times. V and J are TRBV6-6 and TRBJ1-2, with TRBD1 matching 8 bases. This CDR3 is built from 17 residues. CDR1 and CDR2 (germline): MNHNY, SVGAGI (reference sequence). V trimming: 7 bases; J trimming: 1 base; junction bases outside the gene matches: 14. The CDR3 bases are TGTGCCAGCAACAACCCGGGACAGGTTCGCTTTAACTATGGCTACACCTTC. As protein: CASNNPGQVRFNYGYTF.

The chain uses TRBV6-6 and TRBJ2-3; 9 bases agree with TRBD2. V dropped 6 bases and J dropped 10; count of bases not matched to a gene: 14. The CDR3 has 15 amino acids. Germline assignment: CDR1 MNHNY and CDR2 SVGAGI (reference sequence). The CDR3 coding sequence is TGTGCCAGCAGGCCCTCCGGGACTAGCCCTCGTTCGCAGTATTTT. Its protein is CASRPSGTSPRSQYF.

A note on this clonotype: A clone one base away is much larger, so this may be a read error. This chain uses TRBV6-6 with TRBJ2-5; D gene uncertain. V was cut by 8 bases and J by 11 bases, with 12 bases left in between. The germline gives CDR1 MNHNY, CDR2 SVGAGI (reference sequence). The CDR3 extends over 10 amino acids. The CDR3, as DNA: TGTGCCAGCTTTCACAATGAGCAGTACTTC. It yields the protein CASFHNEQYF.

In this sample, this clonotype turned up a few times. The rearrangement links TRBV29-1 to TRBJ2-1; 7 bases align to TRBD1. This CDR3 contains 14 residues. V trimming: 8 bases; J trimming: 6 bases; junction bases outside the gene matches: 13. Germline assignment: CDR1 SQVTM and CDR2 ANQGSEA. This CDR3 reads CSFHRGQGGNEQFF. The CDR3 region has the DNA TGCAGCTTCCACAGGGGCCAGGGTGGCAATGAGCAGTTCTTC.

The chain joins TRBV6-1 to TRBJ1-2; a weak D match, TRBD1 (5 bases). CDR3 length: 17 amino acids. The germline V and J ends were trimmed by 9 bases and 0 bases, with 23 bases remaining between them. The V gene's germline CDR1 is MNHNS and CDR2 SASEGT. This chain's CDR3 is CASKKEAGSPTNYGYTF. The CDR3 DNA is TGTGCCAGTAAAAAGGAGGCAGGGAGTCCCACTAACTATGGCTACACCTTC.

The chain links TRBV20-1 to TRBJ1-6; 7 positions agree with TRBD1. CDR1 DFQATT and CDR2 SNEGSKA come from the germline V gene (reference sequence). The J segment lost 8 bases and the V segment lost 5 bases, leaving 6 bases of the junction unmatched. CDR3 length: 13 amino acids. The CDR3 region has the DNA TGCAGTGCTGCAGGGGGAAAGTATTCACCCCTCCACTTT. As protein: CSAAGGKYSPLHF.

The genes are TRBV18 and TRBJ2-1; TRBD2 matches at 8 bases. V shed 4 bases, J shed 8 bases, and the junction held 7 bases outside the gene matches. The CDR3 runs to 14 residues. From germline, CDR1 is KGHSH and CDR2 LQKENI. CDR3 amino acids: CASSLRTSQDEQFF. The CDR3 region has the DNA TGTGCCAGCTCACTTAGGACTAGCCAAGATGAGCAGTTCTTC. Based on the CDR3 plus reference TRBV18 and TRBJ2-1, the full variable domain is NAGVMQNPRHLVRRRGQEARLRCSPMKGHSHVYWYRQLPEEGLKFMVYLQKENIIDESGMPKERFSAEFPKEGPSILRIQQVVRGDSAAYFCASSLRTSQDEQFFGPGTRLTVL.

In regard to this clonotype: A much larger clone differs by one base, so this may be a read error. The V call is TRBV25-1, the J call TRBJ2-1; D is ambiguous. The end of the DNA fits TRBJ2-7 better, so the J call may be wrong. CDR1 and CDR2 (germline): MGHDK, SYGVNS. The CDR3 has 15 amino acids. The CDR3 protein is CASSALLSSYNEQYF. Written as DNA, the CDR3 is TGTGCCAGCAGTGCACTCTTGAGCTCCTACAATGAGCAGTACTTC.

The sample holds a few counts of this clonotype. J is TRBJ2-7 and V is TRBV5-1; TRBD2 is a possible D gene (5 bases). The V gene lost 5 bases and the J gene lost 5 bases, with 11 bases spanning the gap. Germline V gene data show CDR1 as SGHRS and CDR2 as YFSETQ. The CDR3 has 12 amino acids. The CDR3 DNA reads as TGCGCCAGCAGAGGAGAGGGCCACGAGCAGTACTTC. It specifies CASRGEGHEQYF. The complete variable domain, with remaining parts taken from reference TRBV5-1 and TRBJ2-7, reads KAGVTQTPRYLIKTRGQQVTLSCSPISGHRSVSWYQQTPGQGLQFLFEYFSETQRNKGNFPGRFSGRQFSNSRSEMNVSTLELGDSALYLCASRGEGHEQYFGPGTRLTVT.

Here the CDR3 reads CSAKGQGEYNEQFF. The CDR3 DNA follows: TGCAGTGCTAAAGGACAGGGGGAGTACAATGAGCAGTTCTTC. V gene TRBV20-1 combines with J gene TRBJ2-1, with 10 bases aligning to TRBD1. The CDR3 is made up of 14 amino acids. Unmatched junction bases numbered 4, after V lost 4 bases and J lost 4 bases. Germline CDR1 reads DFQATT; CDR2 reads SNEGSKA (reference sequence).

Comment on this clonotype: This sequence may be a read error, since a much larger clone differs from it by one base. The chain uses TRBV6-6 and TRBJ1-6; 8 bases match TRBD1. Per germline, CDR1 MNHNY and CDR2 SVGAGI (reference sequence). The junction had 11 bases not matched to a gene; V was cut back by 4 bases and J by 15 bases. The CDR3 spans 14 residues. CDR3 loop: CASSFSDRGTLLHF. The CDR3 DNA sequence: TGTGCCAGCAGTTTTTCCGACAGGGGTACACTCCTCCACTTT.

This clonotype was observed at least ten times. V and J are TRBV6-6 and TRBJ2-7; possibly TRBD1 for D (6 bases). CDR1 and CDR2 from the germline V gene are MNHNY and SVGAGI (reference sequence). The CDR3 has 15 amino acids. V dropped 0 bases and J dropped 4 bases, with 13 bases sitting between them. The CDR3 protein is CASSYSTQQGYEQYF. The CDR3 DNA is TGTGCCAGCAGTTACTCGACCCAACAGGGTTACGAGCAGTACTTC.

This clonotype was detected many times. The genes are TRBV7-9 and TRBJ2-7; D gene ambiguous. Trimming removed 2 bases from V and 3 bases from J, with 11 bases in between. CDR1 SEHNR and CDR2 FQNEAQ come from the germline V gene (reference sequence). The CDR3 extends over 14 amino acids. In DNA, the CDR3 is TGTGCCAGCAGCTTAAGTATGATCGACTACGAGCAGTACTTC. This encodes CASSLSMIDYEQYF.

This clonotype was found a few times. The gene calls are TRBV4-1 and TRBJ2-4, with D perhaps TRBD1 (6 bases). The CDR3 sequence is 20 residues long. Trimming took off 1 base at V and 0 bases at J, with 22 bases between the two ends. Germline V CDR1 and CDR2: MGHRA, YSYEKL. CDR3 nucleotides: TGCGCCAGCAGCCAAGGGTCCGACAGGCGAACCTTCCTAGCCAAAAACATTCAGTACTTC. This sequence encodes CASSQGSDRRTFLAKNIQYF.

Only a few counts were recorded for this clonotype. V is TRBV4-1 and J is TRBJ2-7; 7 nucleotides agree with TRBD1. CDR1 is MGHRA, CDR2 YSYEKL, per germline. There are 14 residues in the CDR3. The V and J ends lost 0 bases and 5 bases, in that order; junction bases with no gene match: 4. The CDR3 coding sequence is TGCGCCAGCAGCCAAGAAGGACAGGCTAACGAGCAGTACTTC. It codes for CASSQEGQANEQYF.

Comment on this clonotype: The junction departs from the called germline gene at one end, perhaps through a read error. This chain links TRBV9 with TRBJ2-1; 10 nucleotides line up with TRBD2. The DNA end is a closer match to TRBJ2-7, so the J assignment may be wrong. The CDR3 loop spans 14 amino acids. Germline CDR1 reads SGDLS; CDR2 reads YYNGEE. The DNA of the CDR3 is TGTGGCAGCAGCGCTAGCGGGAGAAGAGACGAGCAGTACTTC. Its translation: CGSSASGRRDEQYF.

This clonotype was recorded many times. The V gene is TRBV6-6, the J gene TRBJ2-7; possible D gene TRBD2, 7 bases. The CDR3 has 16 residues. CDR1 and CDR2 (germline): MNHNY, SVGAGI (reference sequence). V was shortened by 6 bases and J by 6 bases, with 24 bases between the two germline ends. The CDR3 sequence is CASSHVGGASLGEQYF. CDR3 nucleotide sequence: TGTGCCAGCAGCCACGTAGGGGGGGCCTCTCTGGGCGAGCAGTACTTC.

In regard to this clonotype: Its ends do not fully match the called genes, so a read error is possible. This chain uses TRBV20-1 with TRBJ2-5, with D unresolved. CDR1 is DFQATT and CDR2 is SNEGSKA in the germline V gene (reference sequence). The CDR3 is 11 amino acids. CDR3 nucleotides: TGCTGTGCTCTCAGACAAGAGACCCAGTACTTC. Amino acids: CCALRQETQYF.

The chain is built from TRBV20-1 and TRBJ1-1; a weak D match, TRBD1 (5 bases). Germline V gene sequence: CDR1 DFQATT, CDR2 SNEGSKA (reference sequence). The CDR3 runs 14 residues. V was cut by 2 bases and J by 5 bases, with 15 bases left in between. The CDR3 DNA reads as TGCAGTGCTAGATATGGGCAGGGTAGGACTGAAGCTTTCTTT. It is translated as CSARYGQGRTEAFF.